The clone carrying this T cell receptor beta chain was recorded many times. Clinical symptoms, serum thyroxine, TRAb, thyroid ultrasound and orbital computed tomography informed diagnoses. V dropped 2 bases and J dropped 0; count of bases not matched to a gene: 1. Germline V gene sequence: CDR1 SGHNT, CDR2 YYREEE (reference sequence). The CDR3 is 14 residues long. This entry is derived from a study of T cells in Graves' hyperthyroidism and ophthalmopathy. For the study at large: Once the initial diagnosis was made, peripheral blood was obtained before any treatment.

Researchers took RNA transcripts and amplified the TCR beta CDR3 regions from them. The HTBI primer set served for first-round RT-PCR of the TCR CDR3. TCRdb re-called the multiplex PCR reads with MiXCR, one entry per CDR3 protein. The sample has about 130,000 distinct CDR3 sequences, approximately 20% seen once. The V gene is TRBV5-4, the J gene TRBJ2-7; the match to TRBD2 covers 8 bases. The receptor was isolated from a woman between 50 and 59 years old with Graves' hyperthyroidism that later progressed to Graves' ophthalmopathy. Input material: blood. CDR3 nucleotides: TGTGCCAGCAGCTTAGCGGGAGACTCCTACGAGCAGTACTTC. Encoded protein: CASSLAGDSYEQYF.